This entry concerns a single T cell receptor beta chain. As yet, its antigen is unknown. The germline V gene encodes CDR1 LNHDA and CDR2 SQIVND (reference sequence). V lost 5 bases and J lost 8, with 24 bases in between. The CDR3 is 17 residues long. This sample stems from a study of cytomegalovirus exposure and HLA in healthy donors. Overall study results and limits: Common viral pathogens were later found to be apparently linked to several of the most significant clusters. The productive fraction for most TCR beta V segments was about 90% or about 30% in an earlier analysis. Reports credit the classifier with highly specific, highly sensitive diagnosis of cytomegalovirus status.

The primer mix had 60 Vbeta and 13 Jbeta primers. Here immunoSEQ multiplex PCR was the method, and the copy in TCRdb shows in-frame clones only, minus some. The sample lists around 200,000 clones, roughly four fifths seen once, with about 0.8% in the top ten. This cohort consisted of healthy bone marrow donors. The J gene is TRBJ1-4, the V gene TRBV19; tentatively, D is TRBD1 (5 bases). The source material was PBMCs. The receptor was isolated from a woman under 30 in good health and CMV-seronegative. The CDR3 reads CASSFIWRDSTREKLFF. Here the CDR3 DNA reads TGTGCCAGTAGTTTTATATGGAGGGACTCTACCCGGGAAAAACTGTTTTTT.